The clone carrying this TCR beta chain was recorded a few times. Its antigen is not known. Graves' hyperthyroidism without ophthalmopathy progression within 18 months was termed stable. The CDR3 regions of TCR beta were amplified from RNA transcripts. The HTBI set primed first-round TCR CDR3 RT-PCR. One entry per CDR3 protein, called by TCRdb with MiXCR from the multiplex PCR reads. The table lists approximately 870,000 distinct CDR3 sequences, around 39% of them singletons. The data are from a study of T cells in Graves' hyperthyroidism and ophthalmopathy. As for the study in general: Peripheral blood was acquired at first diagnosis, ahead of any therapy whatsoever. General study points: Ophthalmopathy, which appeared later, was predicted by the model a median approximately six months before onset. Most thyroid-expanded clonotypes above 0.001 were also found in blood.

CDR3 length: 14 residues. The germline V gene encodes CDR1 LGHNA and CDR2 YSLEER. V lost 0 bases and J 3 bases, leaving 9 bases between the germline ends. The specimen was blood. This sequence was found in a man aged 18 to 30 with Graves' hyperthyroidism. The chain couples TRBV4-3 to TRBJ2-7; D call uncertain. DNA of the CDR3: TGCGCCAGCAGCCAAGATCATGTGGGCTACGAGCAGTACTTC. It codes for CASSQDHVGYEQYF.